This TCR beta chain was sequenced during a study of CD8 T cells in ankylosing spondylitis. This clonotype was seen ten or more times. The CDR3 is 17 amino acids. The J segment lost 1 base and the V segment lost 6 bases, leaving 10 bases of the junction unmatched. The V gene's germline CDR1 is SGHVS and CDR2 FNYEAQ. Via MiXCR, TCRdb re-called the 5' RACE reads, giving one row per CDR3 protein. The sample has 240,000 or so distinct CDR3 sequences; about 10% are singletons. Sequencing used blood, either unsorted or a sorted T cell fraction (not recorded which). The receptor was isolated from a male donor with ankylosing spondylitis or in good health (not recorded which). The V call is TRBV7-6, the J call TRBJ2-2; 8 bases are shared with TRBD2. The CDR3 DNA follows: TGTGCCAGCAGAAACCCACGGCGGGGGGAGAACACCGGGGAGCTGTTTTTT. Protein sequence: CASRNPRRGENTGELFF.